This T cell receptor beta chain is drawn from a study of OX40 agonist ivuxolimab in advanced cancers. Findings of the study overall: Average numbers of expanded clones were greater in CD8+ T cells than in CD4+. At 0.1 to 3.0 mg/kg and by week 6, clonal expansion occurred in CD4+ and CD8+ blood T cells.

The data were produced by immunoSEQ multiplex PCR, yet TCRdb's version contains in-frame clones alone and is incomplete. The data show fewer than 20,000 clones, with approximately 73% seen just once and roughly 26% held by the top ten. Germline V gene sequence: CDR1 MNHEY, CDR2 SMNVEV (reference sequence). CDR3 size: 14 residues. The V gene lost 5 bases and the J gene lost 6 bases, with 13 bases spanning the gap. Notes on this clone: Antigen: not known.

Sequences were derived from CD4+ or CD8+ T cells sorted from blood, sampled in a trial of the OX40 agonist ivuxolimab. The TCR originated in an adult with an advanced solid tumor such as melanoma, head and neck, liver or kidney cancer. The chain joins TRBV27 to TRBJ2-2; no clear D gene. CDR3 sequence reads: CASSDESGAGELFF. The CDR3 DNA follows: TGTGCCAGCAGTGATGAGAGTGGCGCCGGGGAGCTGTTTTTT.